A selection of T cell receptor beta chains follows, all from one sample in a study of blood T cells in healthy people across ages. TCRdb analysed the 5' RACE reads with MiXCR anew, one entry per CDR3 protein. The data show 1,500,000 or so distinct CDR3 sequences, with approximately 59% seen just once and about 6.3% held by the top ten. The sequencing sample was made of blood. These receptors were collected from a man aged 18 to 30 in good health. Each CDR3 is given with its conserved first and last residue. A D gene is named only where the DNA matches it firmly. A row's size may be missing; if present it is once, few, many or a size class.

size	J	D	V	DNA	CDR3
-	TRBJ2-7	TRBD2	TRBV6-9	TGTGCCAGCAGTTCCCGAAGACTAGCGGGCCCCTACGAGCAGTACTTC	CASSSRRLAGPYEQYF
-	TRBJ2-1	TRBD1	TRBV12-3/TRBV12-4	TGTGCCAGCAGTTTAGCGCTGGACAGGCAATACAATGAGCAGTTCTTC	CASSLALDRQYNEQFF
few	TRBJ2-5	-	TRBV29-1	TGCAGCGTTGAAGATTTGGAGCAGGGTTCCCAAGAGACCCAGTACTTC	CSVEDLEQGSQETQYF
few	TRBJ2-3	-	TRBV6-5	TGTGCCAGCAGTCCCCAAGTGGGGTCCCCCCCAGATACGCAGTATTTT	CASSPQVGSPPDTQYF
few	TRBJ2-3	TRBD2	TRBV20-1	TGCAGTGCTAACGCGGGGGGAGCTGGAGATACGCAGTATTTT	CSANAGGAGDTQYF
few	TRBJ1-2	-	TRBV28	TGTGCCAGCAGTTCTGGACAGTATGGCTACACCTTC	CASSSGQYGYTF
few	TRBJ2-5	-	TRBV4-2	TGTGCCAGCAGCCAAGATGGGGACATACAAGAGACCCAGTACTTC	CASSQDGDIQETQYF
-	TRBJ2-1	TRBD2	TRBV25-1	TGTGCCAGCAGTGAGGCGCGGGGGGGCTCCTACAATGAGCAGTTCTTC	CASSEARGGSYNEQFF
-	TRBJ2-2	-	TRBV6-5	TGTGCCAGCAGTTTCTCTTTGAGAAACACCGGGGAGCTGTTTTTT	CASSFSLRNTGELFF
-	TRBJ1-4	-	TRBV5-1	TGCGCCAGCAGCTGGACGGTCTCTAATGAAAAACTGTTTTTT	CASSWTVSNEKLFF
-	TRBJ2-7	TRBD1	TRBV28	TGTGCCAGCAGTGCACAGGGGTTGCCCTACGAGCAGTACTTC	CASSAQGLPYEQYF
-	TRBJ2-1	-	TRBV28	TGTGCCAGCAGCCGGACATTTTACAATGAGCAGTTCTTC	CASSRTFYNEQFF
-	TRBJ2-1	-	TRBV4-1	TGCGCCAGCAGCCCAACGGACCCCTACAATGAGCAGTTCTTC	CASSPTDPYNEQFF
-	TRBJ2-7	-	TRBV20-1	TGCAGTGCTAGAGGCGGGCTGCCTAGGCGCGAGCAGTACTTC	CSARGGLPRREQYF
-	TRBJ2-7	TRBD1	TRBV27	TGTGCCAGCAGTTACCCCGGGACAGAACCTTACGAGCAGTACTTC	CASSYPGTEPYEQYF
few	TRBJ1-2	TRBD1	TRBV29-1	TGCAGCGTGAAAGACGGGACAGGAGGAGGCTATGGCTACACCTTC	CSVKDGTGGGYGYTF
-	TRBJ2-7	TRBD2	TRBV27	TGTGCCAGCAGTTTGGCGGGAGCGGGACCCTACGAGCAGTACTTC	CASSLAGAGPYEQYF
-	TRBJ2-4	-	TRBV9	TGTGCCAGCAGCGTAGAGGGACCGAACGGGAAAAACATTCAGTACTTC	CASSVEGPNGKNIQYF
many	TRBJ2-6	TRBD2	TRBV6-4	TGTGCCAGCAGTGGACCCGGGACTAGCGGGAGTTCTGGGGCCAACGTCCTGACTTTC	CASSGPGTSGSSGANVLTF
few	TRBJ2-5	-	TRBV6-6	TGTGCCAGCAGTTGGGGACGCGTCCAAGAGACCCAGTACTTC	CASSWGRVQETQYF
-	TRBJ2-7	TRBD1	TRBV20-1	TGCAGTGCCTACAAAGGGACAGGGGGAACCTACGAGCAGTACTTC	CSAYKGTGGTYEQYF
few	TRBJ2-1	-	TRBV2	TGTGCCAGCAGTGAATTAGTAGATGAGCAGTTCTTC	CASSELVDEQFF
-	TRBJ2-3	TRBD2	TRBV20-1	TGCAGTGCACCCGGTTGGGTAGCGGGGGGAGATACGCAGTATTTT	CSAPGWVAGGDTQYF
-	TRBJ1-5	TRBD1	TRBV14	TGTGCCAGCATTGTTCCCGGACAGGGTTGCAATCAGCCCCAGCATTTT	CASIVPGQGCNQPQHF
-	TRBJ2-1	-	TRBV20-1	TGCAGTGCTACCGGGACGGACAATGAGCAGTTCTTC	CSATGTDNEQFF
-	TRBJ2-5	-	TRBV9	TGTGCCAGCAGCGTAGGAAACAGGCCTCAAGAGACCCAGTACTTC	CASSVGNRPQETQYF
few	TRBJ2-7	-	TRBV29-1	TGCAGCGTCGTAGGTACTAGCTCCTACGAGCAGTACTTC	CSVVGTSSYEQYF
-	TRBJ1-1	-	TRBV25-1	TGTGCCAGCAGTGAATTCATCAGGGGTGGTGAAGCTTTCTTT	CASSEFIRGGEAFF
few	TRBJ2-1	TRBD2	TRBV2	TGTGCCAGCAGTGAACCGACTAGCGGGAGTGGGAATGAGCAGTTCTTC	CASSEPTSGSGNEQFF
-	TRBJ1-4	TRBD1	TRBV7-2	TGTGCCAGCAGCCTTGACAGGGGAACTAATGAAAAACTGTTTTTT	CASSLDRGTNEKLFF
-	TRBJ1-2	TRBD1	TRBV20-1	TGCAGTGCTAGAGAGACAGGGGGCTACTACACCTTC	CSARETGGYYTF
-	TRBJ2-7	TRBD2	TRBV7-7	TGTGCCAGCAGCTTAAGGGAGGGCCTTTCCGAGCAGTACTTC	CASSLREGLSEQYF
once	TRBJ1-1	-	TRBV6-5	TGTGCCAGCAGATCCTCACCGACCCGTGCTGGGACTGAAGCTTTCTTT	CASRSSPTRAGTEAFF
-	TRBJ2-1	TRBD2	TRBV4-3	TGCGCCAGCAGCCACGGGACTAGCAGTGAGCAGTTCTTC	CASSHGTSSEQFF
-	TRBJ1-4	TRBD1	TRBV25-1	TGTGCCAGCAGTGCCCTCAGGGGGGCAGGGGATGAAAAACTGTTTTTT	CASSALRGAGDEKLFF
-	TRBJ2-4	-	TRBV12-3/TRBV12-4	TGTGCCAGCAGTTCATCTAACATTCAGTACTTC	CASSSSNIQYF
-	TRBJ1-1	-	TRBV7-8	TGTGCCAGCAGCTTAGTCCCAGGGTATTACACTGAAGCTTTCTTT	CASSLVPGYYTEAFF
-	TRBJ1-2	-	TRBV28	TGTGCCAGCAGTTTTTCCCCTAGGGGGGGCGGGGGCTACACCTTC	CASSFSPRGGGGYTF
-	TRBJ2-3	-	TRBV10-3	TGTGCCATCAGTGACGGGACTTCGGGGGATACGCAGTATTTT	CAISDGTSGDTQYF
few	TRBJ1-2	-	TRBV29-1	TGCAGCGTTGAAAGTCTCTATGGCTACACCTTC	CSVESLYGYTF
-	TRBJ2-1	TRBD2	TRBV20-1	TGCAGTGCTAGAGTCCCTCCGACTAGCGGGGCACTTTCCTACAATGAGCAGTTCTTC	CSARVPPTSGALSYNEQFF
-	TRBJ2-3	-	TRBV6-1	TGTGCCAGCAGTGAGAGACGGGAGTCTCTAACAGATACGCAGTATTTT	CASSERRESLTDTQYF
-	TRBJ1-5	-	TRBV7-9	TGTGCCAGCAGCCGCTTCGCCGGGACGGACTATAGCAATCAGCCCCAGCATTTT	CASSRFAGTDYSNQPQHF
-	TRBJ2-7	TRBD1	TRBV19	TGTGCCAGTAGTATCCCGGGGCCAGGGGGAACCTACGAGCAGTACTTC	CASSIPGPGGTYEQYF
-	TRBJ2-7	TRBD2	TRBV20-1	TGCAGTGTCATAGCCCCCGGGACTAGCGGGGCCTACGAGCAGTACTTC	CSVIAPGTSGAYEQYF
-	TRBJ1-2	TRBD1	TRBV20-1	TGCAGTGCTCCGGACAGGGGAGGGTCGATCTATGGCTACACCTTC	CSAPDRGGSIYGYTF
-	TRBJ2-1	TRBD2	TRBV7-7	TGTGCCAGCAGCGAGTACGGGACTAGTGGCAATGTGCAGTTCTTC	CASSEYGTSGNVQFF
few	TRBJ2-1	TRBD2	TRBV27	TGTGCCAGCAGTTTATCCAGCGGGATCTACAATGAGCAGTTCTTC	CASSLSSGIYNEQFF
few	TRBJ1-1	-	TRBV4-2	TGTGCCAGCAGCCAAGGGTCGGGGGGCACTGAAGCTTTCTTT	CASSQGSGGTEAFF
few	TRBJ2-7	TRBD2	TRBV29-1	TGCAGCGTTGAAGATCGGGGGGGACAACTCTACGAGCAGTACTTC	CSVEDRGGQLYEQYF
-	TRBJ2-1	TRBD1	TRBV19	TGTGCCAGTAGTTGGCAGGGGGCGGGAAATGAGCAGTTCTTC	CASSWQGAGNEQFF
-	TRBJ2-6	-	TRBV7-9	TGTGCCAGCAGCTCATTACAGGGAGGGGTTCCCTCTGGGGCCAACGTCCTGACTTTC	CASSSLQGGVPSGANVLTF
-	TRBJ2-7	TRBD2	TRBV5-1	TGCGCCAGCAATCGGACCCCCGGGACTAGCGACGAGCAGTACTTC	CASNRTPGTSDEQYF
-	TRBJ1-1	-	TRBV12-3/TRBV12-4	TGTGCCAGCATCCTGGAGGTGGACACTGAAGCTTTCTTT	CASILEVDTEAFF
-	TRBJ2-7	-	TRBV21-1	TGTGCCAGCAGCAAAAGGACAGGACCCTACGAGCAGTACTTC	CASSKRTGPYEQYF
-	TRBJ2-5	TRBD2	TRBV7-7	TGTGCTAGCAGCCCCTTCCTGGGACTAGCGGGCACTGAGCAGTACTTC	CASSPFLGLAGTEQYF
-	TRBJ2-7	-	TRBV7-6	TGTGCCAGCAGCTTAGAGGAGCTCCCCACCTACGAGCAGTACTTC	CASSLEELPTYEQYF
-	TRBJ2-1	-	TRBV5-1	TGCGCCAGCAGCTTGGTTCATTTTGAGCAGTTCTTC	CASSLVHFEQFF
once	TRBJ2-5	TRBD2	TRBV6-6	TGTGACAGCAGTCCCGCGACTAGCGGGACCACTGGGACCCAGTACTTC	CDSSPATSGTTGTQYF
-	TRBJ2-7	-	TRBV6-1	TGTGCCAGCAGTGACTTGAGACGGAGCTACGAGCAGTACTTC	CASSDLRRSYEQYF